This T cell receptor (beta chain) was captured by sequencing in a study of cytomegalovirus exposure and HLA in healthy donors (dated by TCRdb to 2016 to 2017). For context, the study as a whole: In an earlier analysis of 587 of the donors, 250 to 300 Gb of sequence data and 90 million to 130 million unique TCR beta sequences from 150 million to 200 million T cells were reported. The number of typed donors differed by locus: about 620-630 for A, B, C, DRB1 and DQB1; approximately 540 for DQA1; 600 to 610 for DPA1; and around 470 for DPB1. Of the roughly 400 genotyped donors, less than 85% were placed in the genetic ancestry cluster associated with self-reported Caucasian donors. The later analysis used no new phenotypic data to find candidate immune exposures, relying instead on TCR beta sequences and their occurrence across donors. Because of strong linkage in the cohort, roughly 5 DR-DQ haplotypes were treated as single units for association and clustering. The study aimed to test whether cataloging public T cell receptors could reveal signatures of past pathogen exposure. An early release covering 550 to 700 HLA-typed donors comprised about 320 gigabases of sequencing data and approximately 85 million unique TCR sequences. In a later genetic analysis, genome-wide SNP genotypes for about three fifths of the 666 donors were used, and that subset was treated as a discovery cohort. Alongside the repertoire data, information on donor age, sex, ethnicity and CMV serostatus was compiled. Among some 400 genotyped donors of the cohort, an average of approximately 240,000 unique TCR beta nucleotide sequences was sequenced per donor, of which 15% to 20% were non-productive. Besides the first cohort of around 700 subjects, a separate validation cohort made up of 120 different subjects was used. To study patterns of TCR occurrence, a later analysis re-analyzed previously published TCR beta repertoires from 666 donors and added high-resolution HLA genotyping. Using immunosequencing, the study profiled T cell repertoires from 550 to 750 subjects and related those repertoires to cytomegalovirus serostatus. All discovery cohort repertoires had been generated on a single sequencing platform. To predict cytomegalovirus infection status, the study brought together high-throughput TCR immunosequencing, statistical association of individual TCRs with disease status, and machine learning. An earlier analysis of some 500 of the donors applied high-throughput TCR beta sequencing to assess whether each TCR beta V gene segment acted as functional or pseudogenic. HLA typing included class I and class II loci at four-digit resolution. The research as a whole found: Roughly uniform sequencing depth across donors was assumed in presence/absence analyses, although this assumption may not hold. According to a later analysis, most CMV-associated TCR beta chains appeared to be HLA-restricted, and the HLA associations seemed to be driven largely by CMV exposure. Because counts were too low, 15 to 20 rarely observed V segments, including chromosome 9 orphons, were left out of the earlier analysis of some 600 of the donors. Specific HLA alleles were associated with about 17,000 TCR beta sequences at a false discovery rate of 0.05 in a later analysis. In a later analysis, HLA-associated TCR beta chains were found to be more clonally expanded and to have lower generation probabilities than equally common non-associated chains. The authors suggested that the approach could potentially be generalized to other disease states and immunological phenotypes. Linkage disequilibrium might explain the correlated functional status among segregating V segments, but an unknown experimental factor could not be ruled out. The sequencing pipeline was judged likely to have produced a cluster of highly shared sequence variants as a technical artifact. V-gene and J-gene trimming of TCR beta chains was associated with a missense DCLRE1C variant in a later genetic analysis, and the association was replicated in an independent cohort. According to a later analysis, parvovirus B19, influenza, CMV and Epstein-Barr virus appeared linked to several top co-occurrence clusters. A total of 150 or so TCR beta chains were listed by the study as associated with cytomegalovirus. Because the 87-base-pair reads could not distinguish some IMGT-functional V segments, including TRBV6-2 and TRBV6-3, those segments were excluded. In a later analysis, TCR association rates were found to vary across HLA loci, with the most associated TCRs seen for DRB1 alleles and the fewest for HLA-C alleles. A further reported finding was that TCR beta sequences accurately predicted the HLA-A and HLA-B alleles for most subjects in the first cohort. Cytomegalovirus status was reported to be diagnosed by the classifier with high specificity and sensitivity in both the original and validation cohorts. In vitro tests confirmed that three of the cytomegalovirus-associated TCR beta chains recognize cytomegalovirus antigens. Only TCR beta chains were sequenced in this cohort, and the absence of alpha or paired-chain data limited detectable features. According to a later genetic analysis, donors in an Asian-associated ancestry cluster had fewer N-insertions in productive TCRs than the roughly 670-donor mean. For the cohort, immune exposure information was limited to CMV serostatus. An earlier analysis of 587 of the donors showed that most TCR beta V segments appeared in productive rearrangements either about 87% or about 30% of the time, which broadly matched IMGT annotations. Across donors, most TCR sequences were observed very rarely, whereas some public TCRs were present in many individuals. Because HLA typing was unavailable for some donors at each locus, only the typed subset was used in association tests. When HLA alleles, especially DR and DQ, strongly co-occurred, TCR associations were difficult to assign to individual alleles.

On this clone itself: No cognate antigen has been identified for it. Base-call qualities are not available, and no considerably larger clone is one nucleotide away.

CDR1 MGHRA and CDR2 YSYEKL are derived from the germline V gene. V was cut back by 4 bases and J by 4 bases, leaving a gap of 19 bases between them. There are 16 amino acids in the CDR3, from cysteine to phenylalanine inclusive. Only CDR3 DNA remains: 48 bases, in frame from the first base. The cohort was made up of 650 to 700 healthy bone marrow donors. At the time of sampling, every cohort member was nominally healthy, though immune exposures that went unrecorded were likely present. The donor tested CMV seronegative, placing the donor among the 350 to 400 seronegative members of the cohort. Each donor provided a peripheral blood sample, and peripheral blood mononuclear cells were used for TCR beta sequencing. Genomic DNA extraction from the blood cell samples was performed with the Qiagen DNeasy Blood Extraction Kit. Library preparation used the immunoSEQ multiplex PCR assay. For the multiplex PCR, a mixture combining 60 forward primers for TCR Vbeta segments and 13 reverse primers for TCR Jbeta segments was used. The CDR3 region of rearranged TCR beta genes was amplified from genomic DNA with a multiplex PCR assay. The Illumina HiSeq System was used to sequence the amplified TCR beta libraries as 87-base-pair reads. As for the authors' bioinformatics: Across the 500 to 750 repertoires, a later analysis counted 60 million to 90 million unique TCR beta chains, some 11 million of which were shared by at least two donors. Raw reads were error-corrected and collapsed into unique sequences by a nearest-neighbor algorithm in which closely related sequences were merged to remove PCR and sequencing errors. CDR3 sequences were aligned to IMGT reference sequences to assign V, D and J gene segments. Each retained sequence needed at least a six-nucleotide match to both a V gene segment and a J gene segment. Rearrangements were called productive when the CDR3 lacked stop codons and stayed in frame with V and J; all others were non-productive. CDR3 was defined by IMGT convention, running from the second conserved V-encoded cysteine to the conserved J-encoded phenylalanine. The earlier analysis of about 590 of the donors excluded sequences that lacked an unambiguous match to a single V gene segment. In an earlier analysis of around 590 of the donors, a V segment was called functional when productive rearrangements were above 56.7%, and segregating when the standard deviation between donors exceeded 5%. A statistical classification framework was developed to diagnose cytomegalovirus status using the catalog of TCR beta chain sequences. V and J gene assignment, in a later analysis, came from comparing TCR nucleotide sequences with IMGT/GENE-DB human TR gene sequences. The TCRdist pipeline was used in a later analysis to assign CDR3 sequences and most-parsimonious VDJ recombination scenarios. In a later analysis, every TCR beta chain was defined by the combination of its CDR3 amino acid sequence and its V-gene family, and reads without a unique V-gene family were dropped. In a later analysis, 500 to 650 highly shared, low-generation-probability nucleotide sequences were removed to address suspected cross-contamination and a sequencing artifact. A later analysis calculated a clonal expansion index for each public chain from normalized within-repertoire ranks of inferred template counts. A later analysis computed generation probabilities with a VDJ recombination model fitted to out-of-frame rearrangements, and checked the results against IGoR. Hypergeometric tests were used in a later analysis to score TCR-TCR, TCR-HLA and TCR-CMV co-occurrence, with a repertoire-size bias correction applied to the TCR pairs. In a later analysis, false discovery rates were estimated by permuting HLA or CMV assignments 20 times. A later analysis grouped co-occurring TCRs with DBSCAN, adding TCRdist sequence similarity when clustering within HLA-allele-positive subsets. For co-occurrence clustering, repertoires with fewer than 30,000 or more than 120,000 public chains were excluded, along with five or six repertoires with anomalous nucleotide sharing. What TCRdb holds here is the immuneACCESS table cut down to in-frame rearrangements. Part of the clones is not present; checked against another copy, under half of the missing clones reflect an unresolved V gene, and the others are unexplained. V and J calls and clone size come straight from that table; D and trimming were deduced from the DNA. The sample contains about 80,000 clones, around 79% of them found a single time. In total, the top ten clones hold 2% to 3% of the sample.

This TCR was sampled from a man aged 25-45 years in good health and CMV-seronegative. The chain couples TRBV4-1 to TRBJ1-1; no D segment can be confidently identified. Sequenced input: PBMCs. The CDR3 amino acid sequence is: CASSPPPSSWSTEAFF. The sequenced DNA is TGCGCCAGCAGCCCGCCACCTTCCTCGTGGAGCACTGAAGCTTTCTTT.